Included here is one T cell receptor beta chain sequence, with context. This specimen belongs to a study of cytotoxic CD8 clonotypes in ibrutinib-treated CLL. Measured with immunoSEQ multiplex PCR; TCRdb has only the in-frame clones, and not every one. Seen here are 250,000 to 350,000 clones, 76% observed once, and the top ten hold around 6%. CDR3 length: 17 residues. Trimming left V 5 bases short and J 2 bases short, with 19 bases between. Germline lookup yields CDR1 MGHRA and CDR2 YSYEKL. The rearrangement joins TRBV4-1 to TRBJ1-5; D perhaps matches TRBD1 (5 bases). The sequencing used PBMCs, collected at disease progression, from a patient treated with ibrutinib. This clonotype originated in a human donor with chronic lymphocytic leukemia. CDR3 region: CASSEGVLGVGNQPQHF. The CDR3 coding sequence is TGCGCCAGCAGCGAAGGGGTACTAGGGGTGGGCAATCAGCCCCAGCATTTT.